The entry that follows covers one T cell receptor beta chain sequence. Sequencing used immunoSEQ multiplex PCR; TCRdb keeps in-frame clones, though not all of them. The sample consists of 900,000 to 1,200,000 clones, about four fifths of them appearing once. These data are taken from a study of shared clonotypes between healthy human individuals. All participating donors were Caucasian adults from Nashville, Tennessee. Germline V gene lookup returns CDR1 SNHLY and CDR2 FYNNEI. The V gene lost 1 base and the J gene lost 3 bases, with 13 bases spanning the gap. The CDR3 extends over 15 amino acids. This TCR came from a young man in good health. Some clones in this sample may be carry-over from other donors' samples. This chain uses TRBV2 with TRBJ2-7; D possibly corresponds to TRBD2 (5 bases). Sequenced: memory CD4+ T cells from PBMCs. The subset is: CD45RA-negative fraction. CDR3 bases: TGTGCCAGCAGTGAAGAAGGGAGTGGGTTCTACGAGCAGTACTTC. The encoded protein is CASSEEGSGFYEQYF.